This T cell receptor (beta chain) was obtained from a study of cytomegalovirus exposure and HLA in healthy donors. Study in general: Across more than 350 genotyped donors, more than 75% landed in the Caucasian-associated ancestry cluster. Study results and caveats: TRBV6-2, TRBV6-3 and some other V segments were excluded as indistinguishable. In a later analysis, TCR beta V- and J-gene trimming showed a link to a missense DCLRE1C variant.

The PCR used 60 Vbeta and 13 Jbeta primers. Some clones are missing from TCRdb's copy, which holds only in-frame ones; the method was immunoSEQ multiplex PCR. This table has about 190,000 clones, around nine tenths appearing once. As for this clone: Antigen unknown. One end of the junction varies from germline; a read error may be responsible.

The CDR3 extends over 14 amino acids. Germline CDR1 and CDR2: MNHEY and SVGAGI. Sample: PBMCs. The chain links TRBV6-5 to TRBJ1-2; 8 positions match TRBD1. This sequence originates from a woman younger than 30 in good health and CMV-seronegative. The chain's CDR3 is CAISDGTGDYGYTF. Written as DNA, the CDR3 is TGTGCCATCAGTGACGGGACAGGCGACTATGGCTACACCTTC.